This T cell receptor (beta chain) was retrieved from a study of blood T cell repertoires in COVID-19. The germline gives CDR1 SGDLS, CDR2 YYNGEE. This CDR3 comprises 14 residues. Trimming removed 2 bases from V and 11 bases from J; junction bases left unmatched: 12. As processed by the authors: Using reference gene primer amplification, nucleated cell counts were estimated. Assay: immunoSEQ multiplex PCR; the TCRdb copy retains only in-frame clones and omits some. V and J calls and clone size follow that table, whereas D and trimming were derived from the DNA. Among approximately 160,000 clones listed, around 83% were seen once. Participants' reported clinical history set cohort assignment.

The rearrangement joins TRBV9 to TRBJ1-1; 7 bases are a match to TRBD1. This TCR was recovered from a woman aged 45-59 years in a cohort exposed to, infected with or recovered from COVID-19 (not recorded which). Source material: PBMCs or T cells enriched from blood (not recorded which). CDR3 in DNA: TGTGCCAGCAGCGTCGAGACCGCAGGGGGGAATGCTTTCTTT. Its translation: CASSVETAGGNAFF.